This paragraph covers one TCR beta chain sequence. Antigen: not known. The germline V gene has CDR1 SGHVS and CDR2 FQNEAQ. V dropped 1 base and J dropped 6 bases, with 15 bases sitting between them. CDR3 size: 15 residues. Assay used: immunoSEQ multiplex PCR; TCRdb lists only in-frame clones, some missing. The table includes 100,000 or so clones, about 88% detected once. These data originate in a study of cytomegalovirus exposure and HLA in healthy donors. Overall study findings and caveats: CMV antigen specificity of a few CMV-associated chains was confirmed in vitro.

The source of this sequence is a young woman in good health and CMV-seropositive. The specimen was PBMCs. This chain connects TRBV7-8 to TRBJ1-2, with D possibly being TRBD1 (6 bases). CDR3 sequence (DNA): TGTGCCAGCAGCTTAGGGGCGGCAGGGGTAAATGGCTACACCTTC. This encodes CASSLGAAGVNGYTF.